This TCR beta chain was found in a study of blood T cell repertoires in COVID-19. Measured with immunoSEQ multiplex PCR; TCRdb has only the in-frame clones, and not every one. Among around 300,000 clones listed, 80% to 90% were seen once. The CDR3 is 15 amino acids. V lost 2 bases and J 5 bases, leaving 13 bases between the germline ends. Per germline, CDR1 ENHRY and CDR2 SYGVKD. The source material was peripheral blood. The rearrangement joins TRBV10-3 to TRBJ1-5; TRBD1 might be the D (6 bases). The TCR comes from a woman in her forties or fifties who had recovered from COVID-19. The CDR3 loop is CAISEGDTGYQPQHF. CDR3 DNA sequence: TGTGCCATCAGTGAGGGCGATACAGGGTATCAGCCCCAGCATTTT.